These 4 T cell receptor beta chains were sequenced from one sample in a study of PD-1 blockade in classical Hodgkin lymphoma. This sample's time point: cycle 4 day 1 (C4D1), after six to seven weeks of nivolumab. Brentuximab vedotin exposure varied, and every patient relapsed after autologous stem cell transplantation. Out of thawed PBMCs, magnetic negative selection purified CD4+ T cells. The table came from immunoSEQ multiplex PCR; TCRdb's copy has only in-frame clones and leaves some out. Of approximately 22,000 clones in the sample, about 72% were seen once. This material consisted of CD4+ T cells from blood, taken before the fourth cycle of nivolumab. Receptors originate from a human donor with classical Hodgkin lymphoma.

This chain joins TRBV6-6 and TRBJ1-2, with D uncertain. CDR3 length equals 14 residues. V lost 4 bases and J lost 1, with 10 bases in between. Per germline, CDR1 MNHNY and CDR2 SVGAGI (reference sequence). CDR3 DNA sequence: TGTGCCAGCAGTTCCTCTGGGCATAACTATGGCTACACCTTC. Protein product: CASSSSGHNYGYTF.

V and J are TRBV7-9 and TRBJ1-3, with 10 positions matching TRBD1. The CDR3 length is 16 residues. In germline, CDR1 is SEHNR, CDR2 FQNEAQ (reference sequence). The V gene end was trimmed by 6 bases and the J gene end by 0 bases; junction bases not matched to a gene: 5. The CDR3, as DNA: TGTGCCAGCAGTCCGGGACAGGGGAACTCTGGAAACACCATATATTTT. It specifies CASSPGQGNSGNTIYF.

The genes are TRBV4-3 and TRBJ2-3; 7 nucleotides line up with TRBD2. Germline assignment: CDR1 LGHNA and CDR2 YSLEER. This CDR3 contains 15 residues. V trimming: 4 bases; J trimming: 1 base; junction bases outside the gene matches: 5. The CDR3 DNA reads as TGCGCCAGCAGCCCCGGGGGGTCGGGCACAGATACGCAGTATTTT. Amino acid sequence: CASSPGGSGTDTQYF.

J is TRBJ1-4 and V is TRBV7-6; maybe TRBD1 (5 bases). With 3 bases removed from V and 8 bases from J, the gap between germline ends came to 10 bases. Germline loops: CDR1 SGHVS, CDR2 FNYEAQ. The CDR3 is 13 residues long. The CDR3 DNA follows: TGTGCCAGCAGCTTGCAGGGAGACGAAAAACTGTTTTTT. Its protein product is CASSLQGDEKLFF.